A single T cell receptor (beta chain) is shown here with its context. This sample was included in a study of control samples from healthy donors and cancer patients. This table comes from immunoSEQ multiplex PCR, and its TCRdb copy is limited to in-frame clones, with some not included. This sample has fewer than 20,000 clones, with 82% found just once. Germline V CDR1 and CDR2: MNHEY, SMNVEV (reference sequence). The CDR3 runs to 13 residues. Trimming left V 6 bases short and J 4 bases short, with 10 bases between. The source of this sequence is a man older than 75 with head and neck cancer. The specimen was PBMCs. The rearrangement uses TRBV27 and TRBJ2-1; D is ambiguous. As DNA, the CDR3 is TGTGCCAGCAGCCGCCATTTATACAATGAGCAGTTCTTC. Translation: CASSRHLYNEQFF.